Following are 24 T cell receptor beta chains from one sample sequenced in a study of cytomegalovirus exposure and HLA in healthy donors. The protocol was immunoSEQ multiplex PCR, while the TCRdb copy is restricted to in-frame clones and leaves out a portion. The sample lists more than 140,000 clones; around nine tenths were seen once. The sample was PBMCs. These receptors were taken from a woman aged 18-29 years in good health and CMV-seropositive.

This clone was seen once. This CDR3 is CASGYIRDRAPEAFF. The CDR3 nucleotides are TGTGCTAGTGGGTACATCCGGGACAGGGCCCCTGAAGCTTTCTTT. This sequence joins TRBV12-5 and TRBJ1-1, with 9 positions matching TRBD1. Germline loops: CDR1 LGHNT, CDR2 FRNRAP. V gave up 6 bases and J gave up 6 bases; unmatched junction bases: 11. This CDR3 is 15 amino acids long. Using reference TRBV12-5 and TRBJ1-1 for the parts outside the CDR3, the full variable domain is DARVTQTPRHKVTEMGQEVTMRCQPILGHNTVFWYRQTMMQGLELLAYFRNRAPLDDSGMPKDRFSAEMPDATLATLKIQPSEPRDSAVYFCASGYIRDRAPEAFFGQGTRLTVV.

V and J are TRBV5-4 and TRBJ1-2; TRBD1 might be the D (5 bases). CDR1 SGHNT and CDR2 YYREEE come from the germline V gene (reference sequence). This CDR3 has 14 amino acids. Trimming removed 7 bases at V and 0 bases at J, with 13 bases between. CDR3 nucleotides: TGTGCCAGCGCTGGGGGAGGGACTAACTATGGCTACACCTTC. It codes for CASAGGGTNYGYTF.

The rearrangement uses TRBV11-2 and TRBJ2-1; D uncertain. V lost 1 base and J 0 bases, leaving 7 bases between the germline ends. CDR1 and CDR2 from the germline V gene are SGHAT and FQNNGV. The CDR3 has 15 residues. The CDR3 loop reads CASSLGESSYNEQFF. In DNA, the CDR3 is TGTGCCAGCAGCTTAGGAGAGAGCTCCTACAATGAGCAGTTCTTC.

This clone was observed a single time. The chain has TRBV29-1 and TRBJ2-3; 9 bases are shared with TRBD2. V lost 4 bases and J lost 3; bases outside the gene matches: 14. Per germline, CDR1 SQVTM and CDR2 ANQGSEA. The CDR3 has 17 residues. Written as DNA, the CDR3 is TGCAGCGTTGGGAGTTTCGTAGCGGGAGTGAGGACAGATACGCAGTATTTT. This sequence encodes CSVGSFVAGVRTDTQYF.

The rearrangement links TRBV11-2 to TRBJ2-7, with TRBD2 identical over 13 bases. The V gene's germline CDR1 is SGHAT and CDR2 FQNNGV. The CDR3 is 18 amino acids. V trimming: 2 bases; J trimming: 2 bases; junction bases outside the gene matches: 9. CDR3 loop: CASSLSTGLAGLPYEQYF. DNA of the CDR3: TGTGCCAGCAGCTTATCCACGGGACTAGCGGGATTACCCTACGAGCAGTACTTC.

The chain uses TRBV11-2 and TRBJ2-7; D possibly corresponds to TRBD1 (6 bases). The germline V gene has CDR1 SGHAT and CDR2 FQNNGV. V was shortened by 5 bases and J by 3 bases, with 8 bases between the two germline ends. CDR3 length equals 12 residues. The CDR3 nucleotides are TGTGCCAGCAGCCCAGGGGTCTACGAGCAGTACTTC. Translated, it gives CASSPGVYEQYF.

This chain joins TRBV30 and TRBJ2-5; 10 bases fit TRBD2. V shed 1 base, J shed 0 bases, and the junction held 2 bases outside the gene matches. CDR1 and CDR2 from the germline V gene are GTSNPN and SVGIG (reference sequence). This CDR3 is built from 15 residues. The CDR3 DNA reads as TGTGCCTGGAGTGGGACTAGCGGTTACCAAGAGACCCAGTACTTC. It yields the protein CAWSGTSGYQETQYF. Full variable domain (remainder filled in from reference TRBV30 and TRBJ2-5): SQTIHQWPATLVQPVGSPLSLECTVEGTSNPNLYWYRQAAGRGLQLLFYSVGIGQISSEVPQNLSASRPQDRQFILSSKKLLLSDSGFYLCAWSGTSGYQETQYFGPGTRLLVL.

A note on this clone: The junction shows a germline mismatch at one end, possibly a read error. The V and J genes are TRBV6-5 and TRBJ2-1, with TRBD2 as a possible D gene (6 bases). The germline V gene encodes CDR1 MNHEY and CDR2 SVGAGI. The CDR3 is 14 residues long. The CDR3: CASSDSGDYNEQFF. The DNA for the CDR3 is TGTGCCAGCAGTGACTCGGGAGACTACAATGAGCAGTTCTTC.

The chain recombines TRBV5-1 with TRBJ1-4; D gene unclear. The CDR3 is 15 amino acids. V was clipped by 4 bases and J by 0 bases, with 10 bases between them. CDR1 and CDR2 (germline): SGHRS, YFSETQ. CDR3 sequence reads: CASSARFATNEKLFF. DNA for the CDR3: TGCGCCAGCAGCGCGCGTTTTGCAACTAATGAAAAACTGTTTTTT.

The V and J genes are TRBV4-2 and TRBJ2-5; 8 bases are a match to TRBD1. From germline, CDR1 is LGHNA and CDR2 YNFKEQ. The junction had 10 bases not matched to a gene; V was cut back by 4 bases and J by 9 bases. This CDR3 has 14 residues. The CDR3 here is CASSPETGVPAQYF. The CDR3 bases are TGTGCCAGCAGCCCGGAGACAGGGGTGCCGGCCCAGTACTTC.

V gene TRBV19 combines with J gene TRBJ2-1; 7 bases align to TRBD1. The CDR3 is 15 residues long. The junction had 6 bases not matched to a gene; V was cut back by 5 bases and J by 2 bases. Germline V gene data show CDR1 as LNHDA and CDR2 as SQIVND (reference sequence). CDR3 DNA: TGTGCCAGTAGTTTAACAGGGGACACCTACAATGAGCAGTTCTTC. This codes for CASSLTGDTYNEQFF.

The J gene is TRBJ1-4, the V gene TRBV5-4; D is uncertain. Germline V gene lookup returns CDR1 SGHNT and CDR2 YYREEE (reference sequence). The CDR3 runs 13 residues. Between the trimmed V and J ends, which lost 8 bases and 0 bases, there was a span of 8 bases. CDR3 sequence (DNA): TGTGCCAGTAGAGGTCCAACTAATGAAAAACTGTTTTTT. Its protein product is CASRGPTNEKLFF.

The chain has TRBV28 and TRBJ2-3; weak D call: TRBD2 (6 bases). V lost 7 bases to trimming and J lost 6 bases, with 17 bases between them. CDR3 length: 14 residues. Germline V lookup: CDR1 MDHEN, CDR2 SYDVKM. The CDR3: CASNWRGIRDTQYF. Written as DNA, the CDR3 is TGTGCCAGCAACTGGCGCGGGATAAGGGATACGCAGTATTTT.

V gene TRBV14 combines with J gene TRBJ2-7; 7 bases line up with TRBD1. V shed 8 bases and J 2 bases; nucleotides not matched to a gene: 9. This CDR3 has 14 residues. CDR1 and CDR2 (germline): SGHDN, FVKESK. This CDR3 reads CASVPGQPPYEQYF. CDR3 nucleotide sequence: TGTGCCAGCGTTCCGGGACAGCCCCCCTACGAGCAGTACTTC.

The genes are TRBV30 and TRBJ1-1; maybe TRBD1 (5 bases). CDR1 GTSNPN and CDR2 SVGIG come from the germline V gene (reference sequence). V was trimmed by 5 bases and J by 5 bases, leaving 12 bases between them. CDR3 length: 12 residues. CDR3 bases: TGTGCCTGGTCGCAGGGTGGGACTGAAGCTTTCTTT. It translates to CAWSQGGTEAFF.

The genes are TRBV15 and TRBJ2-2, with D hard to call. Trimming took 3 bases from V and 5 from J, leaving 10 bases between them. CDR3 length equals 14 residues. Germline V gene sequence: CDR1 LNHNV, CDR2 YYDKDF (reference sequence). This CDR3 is CATSRRRLTGELFF. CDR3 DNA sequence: TGTGCCACCAGCAGGAGGCGGTTAACCGGGGAGCTGTTTTTT.

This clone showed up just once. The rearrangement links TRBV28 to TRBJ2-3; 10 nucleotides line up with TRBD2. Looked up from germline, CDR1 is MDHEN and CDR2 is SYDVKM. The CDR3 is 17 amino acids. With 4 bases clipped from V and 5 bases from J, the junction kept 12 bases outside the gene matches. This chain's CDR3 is CASSSFPPGLAQDTQYF. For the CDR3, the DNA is TGTGCCAGCAGTTCCTTTCCTCCGGGACTAGCGCAAGATACGCAGTATTTT.

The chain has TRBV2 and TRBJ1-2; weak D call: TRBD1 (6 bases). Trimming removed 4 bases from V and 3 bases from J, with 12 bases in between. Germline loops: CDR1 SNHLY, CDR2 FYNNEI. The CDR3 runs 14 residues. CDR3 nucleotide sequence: TGTGCCAGCAGTGGTGGACAGACTTACTATGGCTACACCTTC. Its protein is CASSGGQTYYGYTF.

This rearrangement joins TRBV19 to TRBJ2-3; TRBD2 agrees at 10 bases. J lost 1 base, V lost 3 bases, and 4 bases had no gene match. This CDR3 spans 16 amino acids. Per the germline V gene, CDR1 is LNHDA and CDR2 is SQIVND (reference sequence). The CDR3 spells CASSMPGTSGTDTQYF. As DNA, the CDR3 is TGTGCCAGTAGTATGCCCGGGACTAGCGGCACAGATACGCAGTATTTT.

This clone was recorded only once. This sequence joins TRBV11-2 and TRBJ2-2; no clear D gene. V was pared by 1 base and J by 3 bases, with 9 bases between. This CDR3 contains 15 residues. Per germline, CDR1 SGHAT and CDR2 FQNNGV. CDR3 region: CASSLGAKHTGELFF. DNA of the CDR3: TGTGCCAGCAGCTTAGGAGCCAAACACACCGGGGAGCTGTTTTTT.

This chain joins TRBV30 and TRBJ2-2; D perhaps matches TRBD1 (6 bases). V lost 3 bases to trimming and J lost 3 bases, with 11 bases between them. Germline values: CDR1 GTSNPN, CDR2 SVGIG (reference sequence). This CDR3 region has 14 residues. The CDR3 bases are TGTGCCTGGAGCTGGGGGCGCGACACCGGGGAGCTGTTTTTT. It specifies CAWSWGRDTGELFF.

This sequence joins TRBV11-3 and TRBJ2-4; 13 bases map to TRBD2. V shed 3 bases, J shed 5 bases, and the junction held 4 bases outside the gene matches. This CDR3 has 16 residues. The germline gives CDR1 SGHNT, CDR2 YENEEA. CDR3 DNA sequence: TGTGCCAGCAGCTTTGGGACTAGCGGGACGGAAAACATTCAGTACTTC. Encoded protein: CASSFGTSGTENIQYF.

Here the CDR3 DNA reads TGTGCCAGCAGCTTAGGCTTTAGCGGGAGGACCTCCTACAATGAGCAGTTCTTC. Protein sequence: CASSLGFSGRTSYNEQFF. The rearrangement links TRBV11-2 to TRBJ2-1; 10 nucleotides match TRBD2. The CDR3 totals 18 residues. CDR1 is SGHAT, CDR2 FQNNGV, per germline. Germline trimming cut 1 base from V and 0 bases from J; bases unmatched to any gene: 6.

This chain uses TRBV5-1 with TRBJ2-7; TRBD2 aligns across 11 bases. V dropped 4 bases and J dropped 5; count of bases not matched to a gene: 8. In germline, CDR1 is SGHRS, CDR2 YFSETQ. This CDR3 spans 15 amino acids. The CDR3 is CASSEGLADVDEQYF. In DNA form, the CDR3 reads TGCGCCAGCAGCGAGGGACTAGCGGACGTGGACGAGCAGTACTTC. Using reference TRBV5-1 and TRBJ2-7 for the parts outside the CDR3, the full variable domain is KAGVTQTPRYLIKTRGQQVTLSCSPISGHRSVSWYQQTPGQGLQFLFEYFSETQRNKGNFPGRFSGRQFSNSRSEMNVSTLELGDSALYLCASSEGLADVDEQYFGPGTRLTVT.